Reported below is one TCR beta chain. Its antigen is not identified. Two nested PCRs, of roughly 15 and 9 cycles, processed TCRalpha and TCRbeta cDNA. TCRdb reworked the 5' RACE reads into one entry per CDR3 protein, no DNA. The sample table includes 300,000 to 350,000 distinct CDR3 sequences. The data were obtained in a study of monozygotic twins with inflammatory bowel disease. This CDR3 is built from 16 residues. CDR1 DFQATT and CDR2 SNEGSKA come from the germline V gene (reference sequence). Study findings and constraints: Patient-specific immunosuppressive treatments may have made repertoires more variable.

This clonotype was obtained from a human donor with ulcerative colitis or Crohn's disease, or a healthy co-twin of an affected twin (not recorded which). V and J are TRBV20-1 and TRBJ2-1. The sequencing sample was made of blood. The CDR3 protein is CSARPVVGIAYNEQFF.